This TCR beta chain was profiled in a study of CD4 and CD8 cells across lung adenocarcinoma regions. Looked up from germline, CDR1 is MNHNS and CDR2 is SASEGT. The CDR3 runs to 14 residues. Deletions cut 1 base from V and 5 bases from J, with 11 bases between. TCRdb reprocessed the PCR reads with MiXCR, giving one entry per CDR3 protein. The sample has around 9,800 distinct CDR3 sequences; about 53% are singletons. This rearrangement joins TRBV6-1 to TRBJ2-5; no firm D call. Sequencing was performed on CD4+ T cells from the center of a lung tumor. The clonotype originates from a male donor with lung adenocarcinoma. The CD4 and CD8 labels of this study may be unreliable. The CDR3 DNA follows: TGTGCCAGCAGTGAAGGGATAGGGCTCGAGACCCAGTACTTC. It encodes CASSEGIGLETQYF.